A selection of T cell receptor beta chains follows, all from one sample in a study of cytomegalovirus exposure and HLA in healthy donors. Libraries were prepared by immunoSEQ multiplex PCR; TCRdb keeps only in-frame clonotypes and omits some of them. The repertoire holds some 90,000 clones, roughly 78% seen once, with 4.4% in the top ten. The sequenced sample consisted of PBMCs. The source of these receptors is a male donor in good health and CMV-seropositive. The CDR3 runs from the conserved cysteine through the conserved F or W. The D gene is left open where the match is weak. The size entry is marked missing in some rows and otherwise reads once, few, many or a size class.

J gene | V gene | D gene | clone size | CDR3 protein | CDR3 DNA
TRBJ1-2 | TRBV6-5 | TRBD1 | . | CASSYSTDRGPGYTF | TGTGCCAGCAGTTACTCGACGGACAGGGGGCCTGGCTACACCTTC
TRBJ1-1 | TRBV5-6 | . | . | CASSLLQNTEAFF | TGTGCCAGCAGCTTGTTACAGAACACTGAAGCTTTCTTT
TRBJ2-5 | TRBV7-3 | TRBD2 | . | CASSPSGGDETQYF | TGTGCCAGCAGCCCTAGCGGGGGGGATGAGACCCAGTACTTC
TRBJ1-1 | TRBV6-6 | . | . | CASRTVRGEAFF | TGTGCCAGCAGAACTGTCAGGGGTGAAGCTTTCTTT
TRBJ1-5 | TRBV7-2 | TRBD1 | . | CASSQRQGGGQPQHF | TGTGCCAGCAGTCAAAGACAGGGAGGAGGTCAGCCCCAGCATTTT
TRBJ2-5 | TRBV18 | TRBD1 | . | CASSPRQGAVEETQYF | TGTGCCAGCTCACCAAGACAGGGGGCGGTGGAAGAGACCCAGTACTTC
TRBJ1-4 | TRBV2 | . | . | CARGLEGEKLFF | TGTGCCAGGGGGTTGGAGGGTGAAAAACTGTTTTTT
TRBJ2-3 | TRBV7-2 | TRBD2 | . | CASSLDWYGGSTQYF | TGTGCCAGCAGCTTAGATTGGTACGGGGGGAGTACGCAGTATTTT
TRBJ1-6 | TRBV11-2 | . | . | CASSLGLANNSPLHF | TGTGCCAGCAGCTTAGGGTTGGCCAATAATTCACCCCTCCACTTT
TRBJ1-5 | TRBV19 | . | . | CASSIGREWQPQHF | TGTGCCAGTAGTATAGGCCGGGAGTGGCAGCCCCAGCATTTT
TRBJ2-4 | TRBV7-2 | TRBD2 | . | CASSLASGGGAKNIQYF | TGTGCCAGCAGCTTAGCTTCCGGCGGGGGGGCCAAAAACATTCAGTACTTC
TRBJ2-7 | TRBV7-9 | TRBD2 | . | CASSQGAGASYEQYF | TGTGCCAGCAGCCAGGGAGCGGGGGCCTCCTACGAGCAGTACTTC
TRBJ1-1 | TRBV30 | . | . | CAWSVGVQGNTEAFF | TGTGCCTGGAGTGTAGGGGTCCAGGGAAACACTGAAGCTTTCTTT
TRBJ2-3 | TRBV27 | . | . | CASSFTGEDTQYF | TGTGCCAGCAGTTTTACCGGGGAAGATACGCAGTATTTT
TRBJ1-4 | TRBV6-5 | . | . | CASSPRGGSNEKLFF | TGTGCCAGCAGTCCAAGGGGGGGCTCTAATGAAAAACTGTTTTTT
TRBJ2-5 | TRBV19 | TRBD1 | . | CASSPRTGGQETQYF | TGTGCCAGTAGCCCCCGGACAGGGGGCCAAGAGACCCAGTACTTC
TRBJ1-1 | TRBV18 | . | few | CASSPVKSMNTEAFF | TGTGCCAGCTCACCAGTAAAGAGCATGAACACTGAAGCTTTCTTT
TRBJ2-1 | TRBV30 | TRBD1 | . | CAWNLGQAYNEQFF | TGTGCCTGGAATCTTGGACAGGCCTACAATGAGCAGTTCTTC
TRBJ1-4 | TRBV7-2 | TRBD1 | . | CASSVDRDPNEKLFF | TGTGCCAGCAGCGTAGACAGGGATCCTAATGAAAAACTGTTTTTT
TRBJ2-3 | TRBV27 | . | . | CASSLYRGDTQYF | TGTGCCAGCAGTTTATATCGGGGGGATACGCAGTATTTT
TRBJ1-1 | TRBV7-2 | TRBD1 | . | CASSRTTGHITEAFF | TGTGCCAGCAGCAGAACGACAGGGCATATCACTGAAGCTTTCTTT
TRBJ1-1 | TRBV7-2 | . | . | CASSPARVNTEAFF | TGTGCCAGCAGCCCCGCCAGGGTTAACACTGAAGCTTTCTTT
TRBJ1-5 | TRBV27 | . | . | CASSLSGGQPQHF | TGTGCCAGCAGTTTATCCGGGGGGCAGCCCCAGCATTTT
TRBJ2-3 | TRBV2 | . | . | CASSEALGRITDTQYF | TGTGCCAGCAGTGAAGCGCTGGGCAGGATTACAGATACGCAGTATTTT
TRBJ2-1 | TRBV27 | . | once | CAGSLSREYNEQFF | TGTGCCGGCAGTTTATCGAGGGAGTACAATGAGCAGTTCTTC
TRBJ2-3 | TRBV7-8 | . | . | CASSLVGDTDTQYF | TGTGCCAGCAGCTTGGTCGGGGACACAGATACGCAGTATTTT
TRBJ2-7 | TRBV7-9 | . | . | CASSLSFSEQYF | TGTGCCAGCAGCTTGAGCTTCTCCGAGCAGTACTTC
TRBJ1-1 | TRBV29-1 | . | . | CSAGTSNTEAFF | TGCAGCGCAGGGACATCGAACACTGAAGCTTTCTTT
TRBJ1-2 | TRBV23-1 | . | . | CASSPAGNGYTF | TGCGCCAGCAGCCCGGCGGGGAATGGCTACACCTTC
TRBJ1-2 | TRBV5-1 | . | . | CASSFRQGINYGYTF | TGCGCCAGCAGCTTTCGGCAGGGAATCAACTATGGCTACACCTTC
TRBJ1-5 | TRBV19 | . | . | CASSKRAANQPQHF | TGTGCCAGTAGTAAGAGGGCAGCAAATCAGCCCCAGCATTTT
TRBJ2-1 | TRBV10-3 | . | . | CAISDVDYNEQFF | TGTGCCATCAGTGACGTAGATTACAATGAGCAGTTCTTC
TRBJ1-1 | TRBV28 | . | . | CASSLEQSYTEAFF | TGTGCCAGCAGTTTAGAACAGAGCTACACTGAAGCTTTCTTT
TRBJ2-1 | TRBV19 | TRBD2 | . | CASTRALVAGAPNEQFF | TGTGCCAGTACCCGGGCCCTGGTAGCGGGGGCCCCCAATGAGCAGTTCTTC
TRBJ1-3 | TRBV21-1 | . | . | CASSKGGRGSYFGNTIYF | TGTGCCAGCAGCAAGGGGGGAAGGGGCTCTTATTTTGGAAACACCATATATTTT
TRBJ1-5 | TRBV28 | . | . | CASSTGSGQPQHF | TGTGCCAGCAGCACAGGGAGCGGACAGCCCCAGCATTTT
TRBJ1-4 | TRBV6-5 | TRBD1 | few | CASSYGLRDSRIF | TGTGCCAGCAGTTACGGTTTGCGGGACAGCCGGATTTTT